These 21 T cell receptor beta chains came from one sample sequenced in a study of PD-1 blockade in classical Hodgkin lymphoma. The protocol was immunoSEQ multiplex PCR, while the TCRdb copy is restricted to in-frame clones and leaves out a portion. This table holds fewer than 90,000 clones, nearly 95% found once. Specified time point: newly diagnosed, previously untreated cHL patient sample. Material: peripheral blood mononuclear cells (PBMCs). Receptors were obtained from a human donor with classical Hodgkin lymphoma.

V gene TRBV6-6 combines with J gene TRBJ2-7; TRBD1 matches 8 bases. CDR1 and CDR2 from the germline V gene are MNHNY and SVGAGI (reference sequence). The CDR3 extends over 14 amino acids. V trimming: 3 bases; J trimming: 2 bases; junction bases outside the gene matches: 3. The chain's CDR3 is CASSYGQGTYEQYF. The CDR3 DNA follows: TGTGCCAGCAGTTATGGACAGGGCACCTACGAGCAGTACTTC.

The chain combines TRBV28 with TRBJ2-5, with 9 bases identical to TRBD1. CDR3 length: 14 amino acids. Trimming took 4 bases from V and 5 from J; bases not matched to a gene: 5. Looked up from germline, CDR1 is MDHEN and CDR2 is SYDVKM. The CDR3 protein is CASSSGQGMETQYF. CDR3 in DNA: TGTGCCAGCAGTTCGGGACAGGGTATGGAGACCCAGTACTTC.

CDR3 nucleotide sequence: TGTGCCACCAGCAGGGCCTTGGACCAGCCCCAGCATTTT. It yields the protein CATSRALDQPQHF. The chain has TRBV15 and TRBJ1-5; D is unresolved. The CDR3 is made up of 13 amino acids. Looked up from germline, CDR1 is LNHNV and CDR2 is YYDKDF (reference sequence). V lost 3 bases and J lost 7, with 10 bases in between.

The gene calls are TRBV6-5 and TRBJ1-2, with 11 bases lining up with TRBD1. V was pared by 8 bases and J by 8 bases, with 10 bases of the junction left unmatched. The CDR3 extends over 14 amino acids. In germline, CDR1 is MNHEY, CDR2 SVGAGI. The CDR3 DNA reads TGTGCCAGCTGTACGGGACAGGGGGTTTGGGGCTACACCTTC. Amino acids: CASCTGQGVWGYTF.

Here the CDR3 DNA reads TGTGCCAGCAGCTTCCTATCTCCGACAAAGGACAGAAACACTGAAGCTTTCTTT. This sequence encodes CASSFLSPTKDRNTEAFF. This chain joins TRBV7-6 and TRBJ1-1, with TRBD1 as a possible D gene (6 bases). CDR1 and CDR2 (germline): SGHVS, FNYEAQ. Trimming shortened V by 3 bases and J by 2 bases, and 22 bases separated the two germline ends. The CDR3 consists of 18 residues.

The genes are TRBV6-5 and TRBJ1-1; TRBD1 might be the D (5 bases). Trimming removed 2 bases at V and 7 bases at J, with 20 bases between. The CDR3 covers 16 residues. Germline V lookup: CDR1 MNHEY, CDR2 SVGAGI. CDR3 sequence (DNA): TGTGCCAGCAGTTACCTCCAGGTGGCAGGGAGGATTGAAGCTTTCTTT. It is translated as CASSYLQVAGRIEAFF.

This sequence joins TRBV7-8 and TRBJ1-1; no reliable D call. Germline CDR1 and CDR2: SGHVS and FQNEAQ. The CDR3 loop spans 15 amino acids. V was shortened by 4 bases and J by 1 base, with 13 bases between the two germline ends. As DNA, the CDR3 is TGTGCCAGCAGCTCCCCATACGAGGGGAACACTGAAGCTTTCTTT. It specifies CASSSPYEGNTEAFF.

The chain combines TRBV5-1 with TRBJ1-4; 10 bases are shared with TRBD1. The CDR3 has 14 residues. Germline CDR1 reads SGHRS; CDR2 reads YFSETQ. Germline trimming cut 5 bases from V and 8 bases from J; bases unmatched to any gene: 6. The CDR3 region is CASRTGQGNEKLFF. The DNA of the CDR3 is TGCGCCAGCAGGACGGGACAGGGGAACGAAAAACTGTTTTTT.

This clone was found a few times. V gene TRBV6-5 combines with J gene TRBJ2-5, with 9 bases aligning to TRBD2. Germline V gene lookup returns CDR1 MNHEY and CDR2 SVGAGI. CDR3 length equals 16 residues. J was trimmed by 7 bases and V by 0 bases; bases with no gene match: 9. CDR3 DNA: TGTGCCAGCAGTTACTCGTTAGCGGGAGTGGTGGGGACCCAGTACTTC. Its translation: CASSYSLAGVVGTQYF.

The V gene is TRBV27, the J gene TRBJ2-1; 9 nucleotides match TRBD1. The CDR3 has 15 residues. CDR1 and CDR2 from the germline V gene are MNHEY and SMNVEV (reference sequence). J gave up 8 bases and V 4 bases, and 9 bases lay outside the gene matches. This CDR3 is CASSYTGGAGYEQFF. CDR3 bases: TGTGCCAGCAGTTATACAGGGGGCGCGGGGTATGAGCAGTTCTTC.

The rearrangement links TRBV7-2 to TRBJ2-4, with 11 positions matching TRBD1. Trimming took 2 bases from V and 9 from J; bases not matched to a gene: 3. CDR3 length: 14 residues. Germline CDR1 reads SGHTA; CDR2 reads FQGNSA. In DNA form, the CDR3 reads TGTGCCAGCAGCTTACGGGACAGGGGGACCATTCAGTACTTC. Translated, it gives CASSLRDRGTIQYF.

The chain has TRBV7-2 and TRBJ2-7; 7 bases are a match to TRBD1. Per the germline V gene, CDR1 is SGHTA and CDR2 is FQGNSA. The CDR3 is made up of 15 amino acids. J gave up 1 base and V 4 bases, and 7 bases lay outside the gene matches. The CDR3 loop reads CASSSRAGGSYEQYF. CDR3 DNA: TGTGCCAGCAGCTCTCGGGCAGGGGGTTCCTACGAGCAGTACTTC. Full variable domain (rest looked up from reference TRBV7-2 and TRBJ2-7): GAGVSQSPSNKVTEKGKDVELRCDPISGHTALYWYRQSLGQGLEFLIYFQGNSAPDKSGLPSDRFSAERTGGSVSTLTIQRTQQEDSAVYLCASSSRAGGSYEQYFGPGTRLTVT.

V gene TRBV5-4 combines with J gene TRBJ2-5; D uncertain. This CDR3 is 16 amino acids long. Germline-derived CDR1 and CDR2 are SGHNT and YYREEE (reference sequence). Between the trimmed V and J ends, which lost 2 bases and 1 base, there was a span of 15 bases. This chain's CDR3 is CASSFGSVSVQETQYF. The CDR3 nucleotides are TGTGCCAGCAGCTTTGGTTCGGTTTCGGTCCAAGAGACCCAGTACTTC.

The chain is built from TRBV9 and TRBJ2-5; D not resolved. The CDR3 runs 14 residues. Germline CDR1 and CDR2: SGDLS and YYNGEE. Trimming took 0 bases from V and 5 from J, leaving 11 bases between them. The CDR3 sequence is CASSVVVGSETQYF. Here the CDR3 DNA reads TGTGCCAGCAGCGTAGTAGTGGGGTCGGAGACCCAGTACTTC.

As DNA, the CDR3 is TGTGCCAGCAGCTTAGGGGGGACAGGGAGGTCTGAAGCTTTCTTT. It specifies CASSLGGTGRSEAFF. J is TRBJ1-1 and V is TRBV7-2, with 9 bases aligning to TRBD1. Unmatched junction bases numbered 6, after V lost 1 base and J lost 6 bases. Germline V gene lookup returns CDR1 SGHTA and CDR2 FQGNSA. The CDR3 extends over 15 amino acids.

The gene calls are TRBV7-9 and TRBJ2-3; the match to TRBD1 covers 8 bases. Unmatched junction bases numbered 12, after V lost 5 bases and J lost 2 bases. The germline V gene encodes CDR1 SEHNR and CDR2 FQNEAQ (reference sequence). The CDR3 consists of 17 residues. The CDR3 sequence is CASSRSQGASSTDTQYF. The DNA for the CDR3 is TGTGCCAGCAGCAGATCGCAGGGGGCTAGTTCCACAGATACGCAGTATTTT.

J is TRBJ2-7 and V is TRBV2; no reliable D call. There are 12 residues in the CDR3. Looked up from germline, CDR1 is SNHLY and CDR2 is FYNNEI. Trimming cost V 5 bases and J 2 bases, with 7 bases left between them. In nucleotides, the CDR3 is TGTGCCAGCAGTTTCACTGCCTACGAGCAGTACTTC. Protein: CASSFTAYEQYF.

This chain joins TRBV19 and TRBJ2-1, with a possible D match to TRBD2 (6 bases). This CDR3 is built from 13 residues. V was cut by 5 bases and J by 8 bases, with 13 bases left in between. Germline assignment: CDR1 LNHDA and CDR2 SQIVND (reference sequence). The chain's CDR3 is CASSVGGRDEQFF. In nucleotides, the CDR3 is TGTGCCAGTAGTGTAGGAGGGCGCGATGAGCAGTTCTTC.

This rearrangement joins TRBV28 to TRBJ1-2; D might be TRBD1 (6 bases). CDR1 and CDR2 from the germline V gene are MDHEN and SYDVKM. With 6 bases removed from V and 5 bases from J, the gap between germline ends came to 13 bases. This CDR3 has 13 amino acids. The CDR3 bases are TGTGCCAGCAGCTTTGGTGACAGGTATGGCTACACCTTC. This codes for CASSFGDRYGYTF.

DNA of the CDR3: TGTGCCAGCAGTGAATCCAGGGGCTCCTACAATGAGCAGTTCTTC. Encoded protein: CASSESRGSYNEQFF. V is TRBV25-1 and J is TRBJ2-1; possible D gene TRBD1, 6 bases. Germline assignment: CDR1 MGHDK and CDR2 SYGVNS. V dropped 1 base and J dropped 0 bases, with 7 bases sitting between them. The CDR3 has 15 amino acids.

The chain has TRBV5-4 and TRBJ2-4; a possible D gene is TRBD1 (5 bases). V was clipped by 4 bases and J by 4 bases, with 9 bases between them. The CDR3 is made up of 13 amino acids. In germline, CDR1 is SGHNT, CDR2 YYREEE (reference sequence). The CDR3 DNA follows: TGTGCCAGCAGCGACAGTGATAAAAACATTCAGTACTTC. This codes for CASSDSDKNIQYF.